A selection of T cell receptor beta chains follows, all from one sample in a study of vaccination effects on CD4 cells after COVID-19. Assay used: immunoSEQ multiplex PCR; TCRdb lists only in-frame clones, some missing. The data show some 60,000 clones, with roughly four fifths seen just once and approximately 2.8% held by the top ten. Antigens of these TCRs are unknown. The material was CD4+ T cells from PBMCs cultured with HCoV-NL63 spike peptides, obtained before COVID-19 vaccination. These receptors were collected from a human donor who received a COVID-19 vaccine. Both conserved end residues are trimmed from each CDR3. The order of the fields is J gene, V gene, clone size, CDR3 protein. The size of a clone is reported for some rows only, either as once, few or many, or as a class for expanded clones.

J: TRBJ1-4; V: TRBV24-1; size: .; CDR3: ATSDPTHPSEKLF
J: TRBJ2-5; V: TRBV18; size: .; CDR3: ASSPPVHTETQY
J: TRBJ1-2; V: TRBV30; size: few; CDR3: AWSVGISANYGYT
J: TRBJ1-5; V: TRBV7-8; size: .; CDR3: ASRAQGFSNQPQH
J: TRBJ1-1; V: TRBV19; size: .; CDR3: ASSRMTGLNTEAF
J: TRBJ2-2; V: TRBV19; size: .; CDR3: ATQGPGELF
J: TRBJ2-1; V: TRBV5-1; size: .; CDR3: ASSYDRDYNEQF
J: TRBJ1-6; V: TRBV6-4; size: .; CDR3: ASRTDGNSPLH
J: TRBJ2-5; V: TRBV5-4; size: .; CDR3: ASSQKPDRETQY
J: TRBJ2-3; V: TRBV14; size: .; CDR3: ASSQMRTSVGDTQY
J: TRBJ2-4; V: TRBV2; size: .; CDR3: ASSEAGSGAKNIQY
J: TRBJ2-1; V: TRBV5-1; size: .; CDR3: ASRRTWTDPTGEQF
J: TRBJ2-1; V: TRBV10-1; size: few; CDR3: ASSSPGQGANEQF
J: TRBJ2-5; V: TRBV24-1; size: .; CDR3: ATSDLWGETQY
J: TRBJ2-5; V: TRBV5-1; size: .; CDR3: ASREGVLETQY
J: TRBJ2-5; V: TRBV5-5; size: once; CDR3: ASSLAGTSNGETQY
J: TRBJ2-3; V: TRBV4-1; size: .; CDR3: ASSQDYPDSTDTQY
J: TRBJ2-3; V: TRBV9; size: .; CDR3: ASSVEAGSDTQY
J: TRBJ2-5; V: TRBV6-2/TRBV6-3; size: .; CDR3: ASSLQGVGETQY
J: TRBJ2-5; V: TRBV5-1; size: .; CDR3: ASSPGALRVGETQY
J: TRBJ2-3; V: TRBV18; size: .; CDR3: ASSTSLTDTQY
J: TRBJ1-2; V: TRBV14; size: .; CDR3: ASSQVESYGYT
J: TRBJ2-1; V: TRBV10-2; size: .; CDR3: ASRNTGTSGGEQF
J: TRBJ1-2; V: TRBV4-2; size: .; CDR3: ASSQGTNQGAFGYT
J: TRBJ2-5; V: TRBV28; size: .; CDR3: ASSRSGGLQETQY
J: TRBJ2-2; V: TRBV7-2; size: once; CDR3: ASSLRPPNTGELF
J: TRBJ1-1; V: TRBV5-6; size: .; CDR3: ASSLGASGTEAF
J: TRBJ1-1; V: TRBV5-1; size: few; CDR3: ASSRDGLNTEAF
J: TRBJ1-1; V: TRBV2; size: once; CDR3: ASKAQVVAEAF
J: TRBJ1-2; V: TRBV10-3; size: .; CDR3: AIGTGGLDGYT
J: TRBJ2-5; V: TRBV4-1; size: .; CDR3: ASSQDLTGGLRETQY
J: TRBJ2-5; V: TRBV5-1; size: .; CDR3: ASSGGLDQPGETQY
J: TRBJ2-1; V: TRBV18; size: .; CDR3: ASSPYAAEQF
J: TRBJ1-3; V: TRBV10-1; size: .; CDR3: ASGPNSGNTIY
J: TRBJ2-3; V: TRBV19; size: .; CDR3: ASSTRDSTDTQY
J: TRBJ1-5; V: TRBV11-3; size: .; CDR3: ASSPPDRGFSQPQH
J: TRBJ1-1; V: TRBV5-6; size: .; CDR3: ASSLGPGRYTIEAF
J: TRBJ1-5; V: TRBV7-3; size: few; CDR3: ASSFTANQPQH